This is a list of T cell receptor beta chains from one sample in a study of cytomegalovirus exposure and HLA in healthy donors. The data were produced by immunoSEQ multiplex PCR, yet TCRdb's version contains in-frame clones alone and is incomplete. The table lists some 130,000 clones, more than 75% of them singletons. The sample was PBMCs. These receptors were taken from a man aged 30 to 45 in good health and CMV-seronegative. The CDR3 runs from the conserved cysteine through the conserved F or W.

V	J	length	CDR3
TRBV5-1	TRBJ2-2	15	CASSIGLGDTGELFF
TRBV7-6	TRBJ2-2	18	CASSLRTSGRSTGGELFF
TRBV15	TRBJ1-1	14	CATSWGRLNTEAFF
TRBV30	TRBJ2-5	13	CAWSSSGQETQYF
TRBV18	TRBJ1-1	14	CASSPNTANTEAFF
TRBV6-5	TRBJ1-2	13	CASSYRSALSYTF
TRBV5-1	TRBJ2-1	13	CASGTSGYNEQFF
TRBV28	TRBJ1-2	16	CASRTRRRQGHYGYTF
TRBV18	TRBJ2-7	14	CASSPGQESYEQYF
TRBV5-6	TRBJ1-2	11	CASSYSHGYTF
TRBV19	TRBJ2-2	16	CASSIASGRGSGELFF
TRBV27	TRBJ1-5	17	CASSLRRPAYSNQPQHF
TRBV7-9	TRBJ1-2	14	CASSRQGVDYGYTF
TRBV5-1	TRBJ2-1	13	CASSLEGLNEQFF
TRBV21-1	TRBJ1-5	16	CASSRSRVWGNQPQHF
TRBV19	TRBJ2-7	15	CASSPPAGVPYEQYF
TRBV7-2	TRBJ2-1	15	CASSLAGGIRNEQFF
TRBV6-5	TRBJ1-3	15	CASRQGDSSGNTIYF
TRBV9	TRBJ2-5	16	CASSVVVAGGQETQYF
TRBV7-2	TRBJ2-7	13	CASSRQREDEQYF
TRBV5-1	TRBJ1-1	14	CASSAATGHTEAFF
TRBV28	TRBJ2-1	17	CASSSTRGLAGGNEQFF
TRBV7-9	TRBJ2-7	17	CASSSAGTSGDFYEQYF
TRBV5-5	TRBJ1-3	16	CASRVTGTGPGNTIYF
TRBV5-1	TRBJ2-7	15	CASSPGSGSTYEQYF
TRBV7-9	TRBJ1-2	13	CASSLEQSYGYTF
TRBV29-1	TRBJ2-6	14	CSVLGGSGANVLTF
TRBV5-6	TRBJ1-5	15	CASSLGQSSNQPQHF
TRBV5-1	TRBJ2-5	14	CASSSPEGEETQYF
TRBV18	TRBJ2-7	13	CASSLGTSAEQYF
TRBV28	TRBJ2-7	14	CASSVPGDSYEQYF
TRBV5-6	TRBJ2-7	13	CASSLTGSYEQYF
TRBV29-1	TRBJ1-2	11	CSVGEGYGYTF
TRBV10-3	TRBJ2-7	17	CAIQPGTGTRVRGEQYF
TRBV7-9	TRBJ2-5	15	CASSSTGVLQETQYF
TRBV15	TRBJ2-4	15	CATSRGGGGENIQYF
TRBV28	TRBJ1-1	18	CASSLVGTGWRLGTEAFF
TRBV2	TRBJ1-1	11	CASTWGAEAFF
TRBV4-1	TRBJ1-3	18	CASSQRPFRLASGNTIYF
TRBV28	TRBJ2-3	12	CASSSTLDTQYF
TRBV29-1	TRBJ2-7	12	CSVGQGGYEQYF
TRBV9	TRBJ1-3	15	CASSVQGISGNTIYF
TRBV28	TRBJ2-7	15	CASSPDRVQAYEQYF
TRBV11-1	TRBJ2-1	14	CASSSRLAGAEQFF
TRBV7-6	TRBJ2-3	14	CASSPQGYTDTQYF
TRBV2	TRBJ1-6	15	CASKVGDKGWSPLHF
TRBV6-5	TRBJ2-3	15	CASSYSRGWADTQYF
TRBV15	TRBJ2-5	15	CATSRDSVTAGTQYF
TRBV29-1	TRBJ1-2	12	CSVGETRYGYTF
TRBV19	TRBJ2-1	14	CASSRTSSYNEQFF
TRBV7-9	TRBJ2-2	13	CASSLNSTGELFF
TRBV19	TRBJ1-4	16	CASSIGSGYSNEKLFF
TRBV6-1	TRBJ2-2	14	CASRGSTFTGELFF
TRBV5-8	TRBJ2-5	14	CASSSRTGGETQYF
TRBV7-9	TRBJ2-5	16	CSSSPRLAEPQETQYF
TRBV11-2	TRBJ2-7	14	CASSFTGASHEQYF
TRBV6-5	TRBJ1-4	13	CASSYSLEGKLFF
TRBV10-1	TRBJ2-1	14	CASSESQGTGEQFF
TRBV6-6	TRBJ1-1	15	CASSPGQGADTEAFF